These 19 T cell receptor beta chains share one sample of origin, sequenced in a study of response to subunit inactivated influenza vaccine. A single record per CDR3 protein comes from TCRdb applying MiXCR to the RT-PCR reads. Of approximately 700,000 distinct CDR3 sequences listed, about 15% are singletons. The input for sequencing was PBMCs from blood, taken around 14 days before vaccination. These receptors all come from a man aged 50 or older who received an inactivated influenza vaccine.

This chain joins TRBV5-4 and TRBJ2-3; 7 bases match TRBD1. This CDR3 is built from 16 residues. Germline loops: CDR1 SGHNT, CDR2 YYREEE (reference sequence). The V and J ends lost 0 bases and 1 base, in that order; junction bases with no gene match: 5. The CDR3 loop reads CASSLAKGARTDTQYF. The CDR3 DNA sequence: TGTGCCAGCAGCTTGGCCAAGGGGGCCCGCACAGATACGCAGTATTTT.

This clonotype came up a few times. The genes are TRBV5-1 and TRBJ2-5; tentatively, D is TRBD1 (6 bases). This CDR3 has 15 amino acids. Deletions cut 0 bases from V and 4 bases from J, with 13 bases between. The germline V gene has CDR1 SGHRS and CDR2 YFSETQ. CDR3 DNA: TGCGCCAGCAGCTTGGGTAGTCAAGGGGGAGAGACCCAGTACTTC. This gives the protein CASSLGSQGGETQYF.

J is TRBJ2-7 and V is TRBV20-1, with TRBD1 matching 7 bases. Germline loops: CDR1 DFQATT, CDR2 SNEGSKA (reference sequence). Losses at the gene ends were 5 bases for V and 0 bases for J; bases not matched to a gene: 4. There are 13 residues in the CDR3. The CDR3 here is CSAPTGTSYEQYF. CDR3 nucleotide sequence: TGCAGTGCTCCGACAGGGACCTCCTACGAGCAGTACTTC.

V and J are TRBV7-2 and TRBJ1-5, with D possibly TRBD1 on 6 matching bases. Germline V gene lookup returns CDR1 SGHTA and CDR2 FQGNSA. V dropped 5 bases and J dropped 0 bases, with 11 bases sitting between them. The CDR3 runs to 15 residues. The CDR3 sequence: CASSIQGPSNQPQHF. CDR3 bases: TGTGCCAGCAGCATCCAGGGGCCTAGCAATCAGCCCCAGCATTTT. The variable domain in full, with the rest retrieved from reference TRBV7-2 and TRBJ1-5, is GAGVSQSPSNKVTEKGKDVELRCDPISGHTALYWYRQSLGQGLEFLIYFQGNSAPDKSGLPSDRFSAERTGGSVSTLTIQRTQQEDSAVYLCASSIQGPSNQPQHFGDGTRLSIL.

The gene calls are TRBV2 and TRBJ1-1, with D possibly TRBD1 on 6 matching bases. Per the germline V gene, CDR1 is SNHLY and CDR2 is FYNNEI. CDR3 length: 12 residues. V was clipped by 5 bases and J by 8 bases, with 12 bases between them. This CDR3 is CASSQTGTEAFF. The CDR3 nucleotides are TGTGCCAGCAGTCAAACAGGGACCGAAGCTTTCTTT.

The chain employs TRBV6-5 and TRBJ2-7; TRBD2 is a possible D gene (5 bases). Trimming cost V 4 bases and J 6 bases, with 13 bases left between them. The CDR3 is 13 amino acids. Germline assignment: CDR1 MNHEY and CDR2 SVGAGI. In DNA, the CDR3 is TGTGCCAGCAGTTGGAAGGAAGGAGGCGAGCAGTACTTC. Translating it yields CASSWKEGGEQYF.

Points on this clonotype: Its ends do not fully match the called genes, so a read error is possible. For the CDR3, the DNA is TGTGCCAGCGGTTACAGACTAGCGGGGGACAATGAGCAGTTCTTC. Its protein product is CASGYRLAGDNEQFF. The rearrangement joins TRBV6-2 or TRBV6-3 to TRBJ2-1, with TRBD2 matching 12 bases. The germline gives CDR1 MNHEY, CDR2 SVGEGT. This CDR3 spans 15 amino acids.

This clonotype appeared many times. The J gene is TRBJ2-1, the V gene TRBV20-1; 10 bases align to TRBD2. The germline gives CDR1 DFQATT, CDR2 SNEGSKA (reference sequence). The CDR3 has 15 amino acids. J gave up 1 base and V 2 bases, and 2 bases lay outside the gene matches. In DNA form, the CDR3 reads TGCAGTGCTAGATCTAGCGGGAGTTCCTACAATGAGCAGTTCTTC. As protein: CSARSSGSSYNEQFF.

CDR3 in amino acids: CATSAQLSTDTQYF. The CDR3, as DNA: TGTGCCACCAGTGCACAGCTCTCCACAGATACGCAGTATTTT. The chain joins TRBV24-1 to TRBJ2-3; D remains unclear. CDR1 and CDR2 from the germline V gene are KGHDR and SFDVKD. This CDR3 has 14 amino acids. The germline V and J ends were trimmed by 5 bases and 2 bases, with 10 bases remaining between them.

In DNA, the CDR3 is TGTGCCAGCAGCGTAGGGGAGGAGTCTGAAGCTTTCTTT. Its translation is CASSVGEESEAFF. This sequence joins TRBV9 and TRBJ1-1; D is undetermined. CDR1 is SGDLS and CDR2 is YYNGEE in the germline V gene. The CDR3 is made up of 13 amino acids. The V gene lost 0 bases and the J gene lost 6 bases, with 9 bases spanning the gap.

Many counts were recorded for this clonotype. CDR3: CSVERGGRDTQYF. The CDR3 nucleotides are TGCAGCGTTGAAAGAGGGGGCAGAGATACGCAGTATTTT. The V and J genes are TRBV29-1 and TRBJ2-3; 7 nucleotides agree with TRBD1. V dropped 2 bases and J dropped 5; count of bases not matched to a gene: 4. Germline-derived CDR1 and CDR2 are SQVTM and ANQGSEA. This CDR3 has 13 amino acids.

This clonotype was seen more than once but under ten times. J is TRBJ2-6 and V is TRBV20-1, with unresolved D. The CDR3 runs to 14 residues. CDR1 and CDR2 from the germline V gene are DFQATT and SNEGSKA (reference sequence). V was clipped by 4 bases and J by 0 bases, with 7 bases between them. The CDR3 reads CSAISYSGANVLTF. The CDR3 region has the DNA TGCAGTGCTATCAGCTACTCTGGGGCCAACGTCCTGACTTTC.

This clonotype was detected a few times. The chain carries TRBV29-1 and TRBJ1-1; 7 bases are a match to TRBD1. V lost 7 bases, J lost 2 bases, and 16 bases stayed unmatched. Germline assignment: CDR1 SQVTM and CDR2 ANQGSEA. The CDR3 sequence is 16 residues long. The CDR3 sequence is CSALARGATPNTEAFF. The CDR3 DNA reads TGCAGCGCCTTGGCCAGGGGGGCGACTCCTAACACTGAAGCTTTCTTT.

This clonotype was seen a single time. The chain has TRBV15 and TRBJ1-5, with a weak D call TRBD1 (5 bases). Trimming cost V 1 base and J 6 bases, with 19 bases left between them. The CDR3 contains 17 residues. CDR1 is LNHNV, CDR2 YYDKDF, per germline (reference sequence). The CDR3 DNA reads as TGTGCCACCAGCAGAGGATCCGGGACGATTTACGGTCAGCCCCAGCATTTT. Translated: CATSRGSGTIYGQPQHF.

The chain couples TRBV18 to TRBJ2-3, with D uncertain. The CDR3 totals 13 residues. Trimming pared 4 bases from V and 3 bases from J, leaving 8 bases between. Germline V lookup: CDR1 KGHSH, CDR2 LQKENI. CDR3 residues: CASSRVSTDTQYF. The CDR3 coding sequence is TGTGCCAGCTCACGGGTCTCAACAGATACGCAGTATTTT.

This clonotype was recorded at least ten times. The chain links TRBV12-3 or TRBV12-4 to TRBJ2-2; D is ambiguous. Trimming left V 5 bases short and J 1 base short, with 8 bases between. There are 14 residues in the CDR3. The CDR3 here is CASSLTVNTGELFF. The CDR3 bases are TGTGCCAGCAGTCTTACAGTGAACACCGGGGAGCTGTTTTTT.

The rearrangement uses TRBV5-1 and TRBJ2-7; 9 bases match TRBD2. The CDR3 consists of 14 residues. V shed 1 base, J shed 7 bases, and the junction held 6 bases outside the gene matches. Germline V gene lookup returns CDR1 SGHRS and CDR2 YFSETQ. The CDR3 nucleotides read TGCGCCAGCAGCTTGTTAGCGGGGGACCAGGAGCAGTACTTC. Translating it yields CASSLLAGDQEQYF.

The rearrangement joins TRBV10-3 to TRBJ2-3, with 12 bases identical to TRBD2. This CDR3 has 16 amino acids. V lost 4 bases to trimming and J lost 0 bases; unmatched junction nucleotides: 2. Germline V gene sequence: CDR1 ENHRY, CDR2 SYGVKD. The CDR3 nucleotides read TGTGCCATCAGTGCACTAGCGGGGGGAAGCACAGATACGCAGTATTTT. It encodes CAISALAGGSTDTQYF.

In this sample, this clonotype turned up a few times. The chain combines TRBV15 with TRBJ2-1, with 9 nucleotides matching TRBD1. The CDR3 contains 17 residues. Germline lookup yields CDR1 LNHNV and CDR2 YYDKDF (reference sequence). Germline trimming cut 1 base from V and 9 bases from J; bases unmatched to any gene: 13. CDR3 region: CATSRGGAGTGFVEQFF. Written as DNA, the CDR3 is TGTGCCACCAGCAGAGGGGGAGCCGGGACAGGGTTCGTTGAGCAGTTCTTC.